These 20 T cell receptor delta chains share one sample of origin, sequenced in a study of Vδ1+ human thymocytes. Study-wide findings and caveats: Thymic TRG and TRD repertoires appeared highly polyclonal, with Gaussian CDR3 length distributions.

Extracted RNA was reverse transcribed into cDNA. The CDR3 regions were amplified by multiplex PCR from V-gene primers to a constant-region primer. TCRdb reprocessed the multiplex PCR reads using CATT. Of roughly 76,000 delta-chain clones detected, roughly a third appear once; the ten largest clones hold roughly 0.25%. No cognate antigen is known for these TCRs. The source material was Vdelta1+ gamma-delta thymocytes from the thymus. As to subset: FACS-sorted CD3+ TCRalphabeta- TCRVdelta1+ TCRVdelta2- thymocytes. These receptors were taken from a boy in the first two years of life who had congenital heart surgery.

V usage is TRDV2 and J usage is TRDJ1; 9 nucleotides line up with TRDD3. V lost 5 bases, J lost 1 base, and 10 bases stayed unmatched. Germline CDR1 is GEAIGNYY and CDR2 is EKD. The CDR3 loop spans 16 amino acids. CDR3 sequence (DNA): TGTGCCTGTGCCACATACTGGGGGAGACGCACCGATAAACTCATCTTT. Protein: CACATYWGRRTDKLIF.

This clone was observed a handful of times. The chain carries TRDV1 and TRDJ1, with D perhaps being TRDD2 or TRDD3 (6 bases each). CDR1 is TSWWSYY and CDR2 is QGS in the germline V gene. Deletions cut 3 bases from V and 8 bases from J, with 25 bases between. The CDR3 totals 17 residues. CDR3 sequence: CALGEAFHFGGDQKLIF. Here the CDR3 DNA reads TGTGCTCTTGGGGAGGCCTTCCATTTTGGGGGCGACCAAAAACTCATCTTT.

The chain carries TRDV1 and TRDJ1; weak D call: TRDD3 (7 bases). Germline V gene data show CDR1 as TSWWSYY and CDR2 as QGS. Deletions cut 9 bases from V and 0 bases from J, with 17 bases between. This CDR3 is built from 15 residues. The CDR3 sequence is CALLPFGGYTDKLIF. The CDR3 bases are TGTGCTCTACTTCCTTTCGGGGGATACACCGATAAACTCATCTTT.

This chain connects TRDV1 to TRDJ1, with 10 bases that match TRDD3. The CDR3 length is 19 residues. Per germline, CDR1 TSWWSYY and CDR2 QGS. V shed 7 bases and J 1 base; nucleotides not matched to a gene: 18. The CDR3 nucleotides are TGTGCTCTTGTTCCCGGCCTAAGCTGGGGGATAGGTCCCACCGATAAACTCATCTTT. Residues: CALVPGLSWGIGPTDKLIF.

V usage is TRDV1 and J usage is TRDJ1; 7 nucleotides agree with TRDD3. Germline V gives CDR1 TSWWSYY, CDR2 QGS. This CDR3 has 17 residues. The V gene end was trimmed by 3 bases and the J gene end by 2 bases; junction bases not matched to a gene: 12. The CDR3, as DNA: TGTGCTCTTGGGGATCCCTGGGGGGCTGCACAAACCGATAAACTCATCTTT. As protein: CALGDPWGAAQTDKLIF.

This clone was recorded many times. The chain links TRDV2 to TRDJ2, with 7 bases identical to TRDD3. There are 19 residues in the CDR3. Germline V gene sequence: CDR1 GEAIGNYY, CDR2 EKD. The V segment lost 0 bases and the J segment 0 bases; nucleotides outside the gene matches: 12. CDR3 sequence reads: CACDTSTGDRRALTAQLFF. CDR3 coding DNA: TGTGCCTGTGACACCTCCACTGGGGATAGGCGAGCTTTGACAGCACAACTCTTCTTT.

The chain combines TRDV1 with TRDJ1; no reliable D call. V was pared by 5 bases and J by 2 bases, with 21 bases between. Germline CDR1 and CDR2: TSWWSYY and QGS. The CDR3 runs 17 residues. CDR3 coding DNA: TGTGCTCTTGGGTTTCGCTTTCCCGGGTATGAGACCGATAAACTCATCTTT. It encodes CALGFRFPGYETDKLIF.

This clone showed up just once. V is TRDV1 and J is TRDJ1; TRDD3 matches 10 bases. The germline CDR1 and CDR2 sequences are TSWWSYY and QGS. CDR3 length: 24 amino acids. J gave up 0 bases and V 3 bases, and 28 bases lay outside the gene matches. The CDR3 DNA is TGTGCTCTTGGGGATCCTATCTACGGTGATGTGAACTGGGGGATCCTACTGTACACCGATAAACTCATCTTT. It is translated as CALGDPIYGDVNWGILLYTDKLIF.

This chain uses TRDV2 with TRDJ1, with D perhaps given as TRDD1 or TRDD3 (5 bases each). Trimming left V 3 bases short and J 1 base short, with 23 bases between. CDR1 is GEAIGNYY and CDR2 is EKD in the germline V gene. The CDR3 contains 18 residues. The CDR3 nucleotides are TGTGCCTGTGACTCCAAATACGCCGTCGATTCTTTCACCGATAAACTCATCTTT. This encodes CACDSKYAVDSFTDKLIF.

This clone was seen a handful of times. The V call is TRDV1, the J call TRDJ1, with D unclear. V gave up 4 bases and J gave up 1 base, with 13 bases separating them. Germline V lookup: CDR1 TSWWSYY, CDR2 QGS. The CDR3 sequence is 15 residues long. This chain's CDR3 is CALGANFPFTDKLIF. Written as DNA, the CDR3 is TGTGCTCTTGGGGCCAATTTCCCCTTCACCGATAAACTCATCTTT.

This clone was seen a few times. The chain has TRDV1 and TRDJ1; 9 nucleotides match TRDD3. Losses at the gene ends were 5 bases for V and 0 bases for J; bases not matched to a gene: 19. CDR3 length: 20 residues. Germline loops: CDR1 TSWWSYY, CDR2 QGS. Here the CDR3 DNA reads TGTGCTCTTGGGACCCCTCCCCCCTACTGGGGGACCCTGTACACCGATAAACTCATCTTT. Translating it yields CALGTPPPYWGTLYTDKLIF.

This clone came up a few times. V is TRDV1 and J is TRDJ1; 8 positions agree with TRDD3. Trimming at V came to 2 bases and at J to 0 bases, leaving 26 bases not matched to a gene. Germline V CDR1 and CDR2: TSWWSYY, QGS. The CDR3 has 23 residues. CDR3 protein: CALGEYRLLIGPILGVDTDKLIF. The DNA of the CDR3 is TGTGCTCTTGGGGAATATCGCTTACTTATTGGCCCGATACTGGGGGTTGACACCGATAAACTCATCTTT.

The rearrangement joins TRDV1 to TRDJ1, with 9 bases aligning to TRDD3. The CDR3 loop spans 22 amino acids. The V and J ends lost 2 bases and 0 bases, in that order; junction bases with no gene match: 22. CDR1 is TSWWSYY, CDR2 QGS, per germline. The CDR3 loop is CALGENGPLYWGTQMYTDKLIF. The CDR3 coding sequence is TGTGCTCTTGGGGAAAATGGGCCTCTCTACTGGGGGACCCAGATGTACACCGATAAACTCATCTTT.

This chain links TRDV1 with TRDJ1; a weak D match, TRDD3 (6 bases). The CDR3 has 16 amino acids. Germline lookup yields CDR1 TSWWSYY and CDR2 QGS. V dropped 3 bases and J dropped 3 bases, with 17 bases sitting between them. The CDR3 reads CALGEVPPGIPDKLIF. DNA for the CDR3: TGTGCTCTTGGGGAGGTTCCTCCGGGGATCCCCGATAAACTCATCTTT.

This clone was counted once. The chain couples TRDV1 to TRDJ1; D is perhaps TRDD2 (9 bases). The CDR3 runs 17 residues. Trimming removed 4 bases from V and 10 bases from J, with 28 bases in between. Germline V lookup: CDR1 TSWWSYY, CDR2 QGS. CDR3 in amino acids: CALGGSPSYLGYAGLIF. Written as DNA, the CDR3 is TGTGCTCTTGGGGGATCGCCTTCCTACCTGGGATACGCGGGACTCATCTTT.

This chain joins TRDV1 and TRDJ1; 9 positions agree with TRDD2. This CDR3 is built from 18 residues. The germline gives CDR1 TSWWSYY, CDR2 QGS. The V and J ends lost 4 bases and 4 bases, in that order; junction bases with no gene match: 16. In DNA form, the CDR3 reads TGTGCTCTTGGGGGTTATGGGGCCTTCCTACATGGGTACGATAAACTCATCTTT. As protein: CALGGYGAFLHGYDKLIF.

The J gene is TRDJ1, the V gene TRDV1, with 7 bases lining up with TRDD2. This CDR3 is 18 amino acids long. The V and J ends lost 3 bases and 0 bases, in that order; junction bases with no gene match: 13. Germline CDR1 is TSWWSYY and CDR2 is QGS. In DNA, the CDR3 is TGTGCTCTTGGGGATCTTTCCTACCCTGAAGGAAACACCGATAAACTCATCTTT. Its translation is CALGDLSYPEGNTDKLIF.

The chain has TRDV1 and TRDJ1, with 7 bases that match TRDD3. CDR1 and CDR2 (germline): TSWWSYY, QGS. After removal of 1 base from V and 0 bases from J, the junction contained 8 bases not matched to a gene. CDR3 size: 17 residues. Here the CDR3 reads CALGEPGGGGHTDKLIF. Here the CDR3 DNA reads TGTGCTCTTGGGGAACCAGGTGGTGGGGGACACACCGATAAACTCATCTTT.

This rearrangement joins TRDV1 to TRDJ1; 13 bases map to TRDD3. The CDR3 covers 21 residues. After removal of 1 base from V and 0 bases from J, the junction contained 14 bases not matched to a gene. Germline values: CDR1 TSWWSYY, CDR2 QGS. The CDR3 region has the DNA TGTGCTCTTGGGGAACAATGGGAATGGGCACTGGGGGATACGTACACCGATAAACTCATCTTT. Its protein product is CALGEQWEWALGDTYTDKLIF.

This rearrangement joins TRDV1 to TRDJ1; 13 bases are shared with TRDD3. The CDR3 covers 24 residues. V lost 4 bases and J lost 0; bases outside the gene matches: 26. Germline values: CDR1 TSWWSYY, CDR2 QGS. CDR3 amino acids: CALGVDFLRYDYWGIRPYTDKLIF. DNA of the CDR3: TGTGCTCTTGGGGTCGACTTCCTACGGTACGATTACTGGGGGATACGCCCGTACACCGATAAACTCATCTTT.